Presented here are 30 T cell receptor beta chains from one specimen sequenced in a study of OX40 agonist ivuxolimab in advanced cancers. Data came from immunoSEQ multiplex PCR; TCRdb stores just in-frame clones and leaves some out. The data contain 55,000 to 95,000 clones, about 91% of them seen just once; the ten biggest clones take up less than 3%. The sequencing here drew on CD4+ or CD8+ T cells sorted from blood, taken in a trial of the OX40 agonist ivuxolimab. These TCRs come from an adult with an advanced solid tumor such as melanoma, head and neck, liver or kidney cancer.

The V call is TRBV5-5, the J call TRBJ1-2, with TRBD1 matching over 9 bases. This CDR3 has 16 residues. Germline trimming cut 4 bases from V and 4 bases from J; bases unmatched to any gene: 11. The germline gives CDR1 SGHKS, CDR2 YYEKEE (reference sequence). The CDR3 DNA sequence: TGTGCCAGCAGCCCATCGACAGGGGGAACCCTCTATGGCTACACCTTC. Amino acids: CASSPSTGGTLYGYTF.

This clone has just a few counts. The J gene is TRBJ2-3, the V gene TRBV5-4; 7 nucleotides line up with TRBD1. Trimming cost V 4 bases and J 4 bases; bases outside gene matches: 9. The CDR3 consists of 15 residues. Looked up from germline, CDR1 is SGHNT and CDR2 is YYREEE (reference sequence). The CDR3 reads CASSPTGIIADTQYF. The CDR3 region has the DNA TGTGCCAGCAGCCCGACAGGGATAATCGCAGATACGCAGTATTTT.

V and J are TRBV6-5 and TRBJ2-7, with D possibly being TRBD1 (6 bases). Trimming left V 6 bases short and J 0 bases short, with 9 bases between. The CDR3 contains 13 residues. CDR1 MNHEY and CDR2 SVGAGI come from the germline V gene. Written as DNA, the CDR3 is TGTGCCAGCAGGGACAGTCTCTCCTACGAGCAGTACTTC. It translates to CASRDSLSYEQYF.

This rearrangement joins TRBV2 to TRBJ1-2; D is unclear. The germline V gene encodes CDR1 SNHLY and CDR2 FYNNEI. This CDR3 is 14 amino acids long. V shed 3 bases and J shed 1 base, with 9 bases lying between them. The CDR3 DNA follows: TGTGCCAGCAGTGATTTTGGGGATAACTATGGCTACACCTTC. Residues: CASSDFGDNYGYTF.

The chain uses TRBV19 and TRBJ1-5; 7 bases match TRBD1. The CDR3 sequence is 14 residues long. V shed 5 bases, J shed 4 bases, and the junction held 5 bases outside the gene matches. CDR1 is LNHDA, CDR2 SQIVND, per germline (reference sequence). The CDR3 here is CASSPGQANQPQHF. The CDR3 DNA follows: TGTGCCAGTAGTCCAGGACAGGCGAATCAGCCCCAGCATTTT.

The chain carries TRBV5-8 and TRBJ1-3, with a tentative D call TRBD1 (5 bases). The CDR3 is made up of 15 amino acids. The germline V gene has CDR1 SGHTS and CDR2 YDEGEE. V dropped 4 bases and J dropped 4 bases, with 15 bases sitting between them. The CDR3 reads CASSLAGHGGNTIYF. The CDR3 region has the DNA TGTGCCAGCAGCCTCGCCGGACATGGGGGAAACACCATATATTTT.

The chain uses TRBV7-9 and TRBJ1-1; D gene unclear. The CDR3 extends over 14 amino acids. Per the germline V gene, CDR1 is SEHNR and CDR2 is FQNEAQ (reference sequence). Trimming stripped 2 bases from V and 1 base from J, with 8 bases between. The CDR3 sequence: CASSLMTANTEAFF. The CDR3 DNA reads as TGTGCCAGCAGCTTAATGACGGCGAACACTGAAGCTTTCTTT.

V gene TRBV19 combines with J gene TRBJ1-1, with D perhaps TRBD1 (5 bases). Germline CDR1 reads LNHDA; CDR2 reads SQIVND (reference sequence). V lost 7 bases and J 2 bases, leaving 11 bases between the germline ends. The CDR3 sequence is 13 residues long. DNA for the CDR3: TGTGCCAGTAAACTGGGGGGAAACACTGAAGCTTTCTTT. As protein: CASKLGGNTEAFF.

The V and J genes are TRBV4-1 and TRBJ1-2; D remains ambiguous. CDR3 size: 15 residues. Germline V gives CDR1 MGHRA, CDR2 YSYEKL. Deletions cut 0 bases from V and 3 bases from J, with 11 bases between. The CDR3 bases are TGCGCCAGCAGCCAAGAGTTGGGCACGGACTATGGCTACACCTTC. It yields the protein CASSQELGTDYGYTF.

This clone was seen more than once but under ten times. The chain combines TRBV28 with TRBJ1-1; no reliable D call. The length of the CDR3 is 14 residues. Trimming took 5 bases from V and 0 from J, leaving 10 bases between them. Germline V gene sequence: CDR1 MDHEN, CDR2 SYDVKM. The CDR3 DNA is TGTGCCAGCAGTGGCGCGACGTTGAACACTGAAGCTTTCTTT. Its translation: CASSGATLNTEAFF.

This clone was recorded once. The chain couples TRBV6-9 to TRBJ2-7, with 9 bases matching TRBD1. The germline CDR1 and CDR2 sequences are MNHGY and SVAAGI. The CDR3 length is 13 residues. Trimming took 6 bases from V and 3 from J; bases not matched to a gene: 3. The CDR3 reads CASRPTGGYEQYF. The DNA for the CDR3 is TGTGCCAGCAGACCGACAGGGGGCTACGAGCAGTACTTC.

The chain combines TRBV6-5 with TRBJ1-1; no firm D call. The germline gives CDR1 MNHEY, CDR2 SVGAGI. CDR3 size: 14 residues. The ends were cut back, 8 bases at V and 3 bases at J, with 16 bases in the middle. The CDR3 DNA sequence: TGTGCCAGCTTTACTAGGGATAAGGACACTGAAGCTTTCTTT. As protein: CASFTRDKDTEAFF.

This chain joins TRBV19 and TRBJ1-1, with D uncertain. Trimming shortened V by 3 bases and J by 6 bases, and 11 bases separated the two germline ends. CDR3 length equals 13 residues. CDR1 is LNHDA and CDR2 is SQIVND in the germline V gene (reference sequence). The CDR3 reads CASSIGEMAEAFF. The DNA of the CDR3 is TGTGCCAGTAGTATCGGGGAAATGGCTGAAGCTTTCTTT.

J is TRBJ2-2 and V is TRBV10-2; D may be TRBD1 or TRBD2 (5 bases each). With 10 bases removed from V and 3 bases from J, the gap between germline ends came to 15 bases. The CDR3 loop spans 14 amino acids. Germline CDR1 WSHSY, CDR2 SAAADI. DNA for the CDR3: TGCGCCACCGCTGGGCTGGGGGACACCGGGGAGCTGTTTTTT. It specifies CATAGLGDTGELFF.

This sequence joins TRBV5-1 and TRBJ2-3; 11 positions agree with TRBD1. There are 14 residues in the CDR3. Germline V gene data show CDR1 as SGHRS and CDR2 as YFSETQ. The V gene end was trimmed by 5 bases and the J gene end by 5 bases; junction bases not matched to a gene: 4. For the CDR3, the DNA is TGCGCCAGCAGGGGACAGGGGGTCGGAGATACGCAGTATTTT. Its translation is CASRGQGVGDTQYF.

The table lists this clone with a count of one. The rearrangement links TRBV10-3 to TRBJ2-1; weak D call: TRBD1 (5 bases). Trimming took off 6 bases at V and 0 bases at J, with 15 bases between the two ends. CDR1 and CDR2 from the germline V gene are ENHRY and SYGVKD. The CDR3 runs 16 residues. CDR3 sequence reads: CAIRQDFQISYNEQFF. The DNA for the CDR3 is TGTGCCATCAGACAGGATTTTCAAATCTCCTACAATGAGCAGTTCTTC.

In DNA form, the CDR3 reads TGTGCCAGCAGCTTGGGGGGACTAGCGGGGTCCTACGAGCAGTACTTC. Protein sequence: CASSLGGLAGSYEQYF. The chain is built from TRBV5-4 and TRBJ2-7; 13 nucleotides align to TRBD2. V lost 0 bases to trimming and J lost 1 base; unmatched junction nucleotides: 1. This CDR3 is 16 amino acids long. CDR1 and CDR2 from the germline V gene are SGHNT and YYREEE (reference sequence). Combining the CDR3 with reference TRBV5-4 and TRBJ2-7 gives the whole variable domain ETGVTQSPTHLIKTRGQQVTLRCSSQSGHNTVSWYQQALGQGPQFIFQYYREEENGRGNFPPRFSGLQFPNYSSELNVNALELDDSALYLCASSLGGLAGSYEQYFGPGTRLTVT.

CDR3 loop: CASSIARGQGKGGETQYF. The CDR3 DNA reads TGTGCCAGTAGTATAGCCCGGGGACAGGGGAAGGGAGGAGAGACCCAGTACTTC. The rearrangement joins TRBV19 to TRBJ2-5, with 10 bases identical to TRBD1. The CDR3 loop spans 18 amino acids. The germline gives CDR1 LNHDA, CDR2 SQIVND (reference sequence). With 1 base clipped from V and 4 bases from J, the junction kept 12 bases outside the gene matches.

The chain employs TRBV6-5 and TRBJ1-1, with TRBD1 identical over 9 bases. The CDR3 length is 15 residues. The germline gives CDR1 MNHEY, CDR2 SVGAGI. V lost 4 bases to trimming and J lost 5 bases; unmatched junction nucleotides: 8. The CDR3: CASSSNTGGRTEAFF. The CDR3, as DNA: TGTGCCAGCAGTTCAAATACAGGGGGCCGGACTGAAGCTTTCTTT.

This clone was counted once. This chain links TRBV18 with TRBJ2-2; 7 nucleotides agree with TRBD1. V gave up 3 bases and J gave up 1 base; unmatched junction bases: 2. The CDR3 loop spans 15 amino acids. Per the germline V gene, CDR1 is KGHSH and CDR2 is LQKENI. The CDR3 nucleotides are TGTGCCAGCTCACCGAGGACAGGGAACACCGGGGAGCTGTTTTTT. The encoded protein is CASSPRTGNTGELFF.

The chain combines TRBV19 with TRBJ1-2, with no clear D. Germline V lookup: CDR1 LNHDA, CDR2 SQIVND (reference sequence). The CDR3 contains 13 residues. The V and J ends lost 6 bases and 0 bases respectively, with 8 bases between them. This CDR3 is CASRLTSNYGYTF. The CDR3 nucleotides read TGTGCCAGTAGATTGACATCTAACTATGGCTACACCTTC.

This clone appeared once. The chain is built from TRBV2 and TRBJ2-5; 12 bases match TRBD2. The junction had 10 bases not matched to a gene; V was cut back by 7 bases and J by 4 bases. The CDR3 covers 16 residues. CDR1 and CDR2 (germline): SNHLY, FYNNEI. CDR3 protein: CASMLSSGRARETQYF. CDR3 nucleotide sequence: TGTGCCAGCATGTTATCTAGCGGGAGGGCCCGAGAGACCCAGTACTTC. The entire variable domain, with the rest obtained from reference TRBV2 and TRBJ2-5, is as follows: EPEVTQTPSHQVTQMGQEVILRCVPISNHLYFYWYRQILGQKVEFLVSFYNNEISEKSEIFDDQFSVERPDGSNFTLKIRSTKLEDSAMYFCASMLSSGRARETQYFGPGTRLLVL.

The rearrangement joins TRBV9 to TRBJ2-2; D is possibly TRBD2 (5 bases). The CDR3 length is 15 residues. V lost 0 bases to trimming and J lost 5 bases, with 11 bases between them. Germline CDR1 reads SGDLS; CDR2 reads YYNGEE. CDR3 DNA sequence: TGTGCCAGCAGCGTAGTCTGGGAGCCAACCGGGGAGCTGTTTTTT. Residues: CASSVVWEPTGELFF.

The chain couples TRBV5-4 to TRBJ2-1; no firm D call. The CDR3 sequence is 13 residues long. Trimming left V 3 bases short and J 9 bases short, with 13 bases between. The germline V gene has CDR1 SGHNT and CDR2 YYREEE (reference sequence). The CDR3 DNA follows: TGTGCCAGCAGCTCCAGGTCGGTTGCTGAGCAGTTCTTC. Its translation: CASSSRSVAEQFF.

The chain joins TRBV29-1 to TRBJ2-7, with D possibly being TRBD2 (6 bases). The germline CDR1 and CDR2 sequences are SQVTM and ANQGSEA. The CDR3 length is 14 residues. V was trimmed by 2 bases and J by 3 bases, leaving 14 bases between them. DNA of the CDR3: TGCAGCGTTGAAATCGGGGGTGCAGGCTACGAGCAGTACTTC. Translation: CSVEIGGAGYEQYF.

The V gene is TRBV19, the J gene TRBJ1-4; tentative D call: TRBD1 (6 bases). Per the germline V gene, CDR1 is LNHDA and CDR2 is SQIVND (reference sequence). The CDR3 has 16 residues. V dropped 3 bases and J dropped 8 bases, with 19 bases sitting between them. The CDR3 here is CASSMGQTGSHEKLFF. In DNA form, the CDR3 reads TGTGCCAGTAGTATGGGCCAGACAGGCTCGCACGAAAAACTGTTTTTT. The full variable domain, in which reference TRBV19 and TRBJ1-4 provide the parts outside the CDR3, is DGGITQSPKYLFRKEGQNVTLSCEQNLNHDAMYWYRQDPGQGLRLIYYSQIVNDFQKGDIAEGYSVSREKKESFPLTVTSAQKNPTAFYLCASSMGQTGSHEKLFFGSGTQLSVL.

Written as DNA, the CDR3 is TGTGCCTGGAGTGTAACAGGGACGGGTCCCCAGCATTTT. This encodes CAWSVTGTGPQHF. The rearrangement uses TRBV30 and TRBJ1-5; possibly TRBD1 for D (6 bases). This CDR3 region has 13 residues. V was shortened by 0 bases and J by 10 bases, with 13 bases between the two germline ends. Looked up from germline, CDR1 is GTSNPN and CDR2 is SVGIG (reference sequence).

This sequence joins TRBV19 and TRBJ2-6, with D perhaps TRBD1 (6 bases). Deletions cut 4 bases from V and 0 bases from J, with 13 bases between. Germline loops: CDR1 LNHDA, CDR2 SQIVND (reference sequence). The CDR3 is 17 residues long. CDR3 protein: CASSTWTDHSGANVLTF. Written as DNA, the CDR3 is TGTGCCAGTAGTACCTGGACAGACCACTCTGGGGCCAACGTCCTGACTTTC. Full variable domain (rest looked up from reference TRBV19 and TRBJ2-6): DGGITQSPKYLFRKEGQNVTLSCEQNLNHDAMYWYRQDPGQGLRLIYYSQIVNDFQKGDIAEGYSVSREKKESFPLTVTSAQKNPTAFYLCASSTWTDHSGANVLTFGAGSRLTVL.

CDR3 sequence: CASSDRQVAQETQYF. The DNA for the CDR3 is TGTGCCAGCAGTGACCGTCAGGTGGCCCAAGAGACCCAGTACTTC. This sequence joins TRBV25-1 and TRBJ2-5; D uncertain. Germline V gene data show CDR1 as MGHDK and CDR2 as SYGVNS. Trimming removed 3 bases at V and 1 base at J, with 12 bases between. The CDR3 spans 15 residues.

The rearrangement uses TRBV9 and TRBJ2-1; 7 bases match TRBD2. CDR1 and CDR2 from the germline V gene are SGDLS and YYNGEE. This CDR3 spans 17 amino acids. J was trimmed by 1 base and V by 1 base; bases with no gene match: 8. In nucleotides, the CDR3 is TGTGCCAGCAGCGTAATGGGCGGGAGTAGGTCCTACAATGAGCAGTTCTTC. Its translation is CASSVMGGSRSYNEQFF.